One sample yielded the 10 T cell receptor beta chains listed below, sequenced in a study of blood T cell repertoires in COVID-19. The assay was immunoSEQ multiplex PCR, and TCRdb's table has in-frame clones only and misses some. The sample consists of roughly 270,000 clones, approximately 85% of them appearing once. Sequenced material: peripheral blood. These receptors all come from a man aged 45-65 years with active or convalescent COVID-19.

The chain recombines TRBV30 with TRBJ2-1; TRBD2 matches at 7 bases. Germline V gives CDR1 GTSNPN, CDR2 SVGIG (reference sequence). With V trimmed by 4 bases and J by 7 bases, 10 bases remained unmatched. The CDR3 totals 14 residues. The DNA of the CDR3 is TGTGCCTGGACAAGAGGGAGGGCCCTAAATGAGCAGTTCTTC. The encoded protein is CAWTRGRALNEQFF.

This clone has more than one count but fewer than ten. Other DNA sequences in this sample translate to the same CDR3. The rearrangement joins TRBV27 to TRBJ1-6; D is perhaps TRBD1 (6 bases). Germline V lookup: CDR1 MNHEY, CDR2 SMNVEV (reference sequence). The CDR3 contains 15 residues. V was pared by 4 bases and J by 4 bases, with 11 bases between. CDR3 loop: CASSSRQAYNSPLHF. CDR3 nucleotide sequence: TGTGCCAGCAGTTCTCGACAGGCTTATAATTCACCCCTCCACTTT.

This clone was seen a single time. The chain's CDR3 is CASSFPAGYNEQFF. The CDR3 DNA is TGTGCCAGCAGCTTTCCGGCGGGTTACAATGAGCAGTTCTTC. This chain joins TRBV5-6 and TRBJ2-1; TRBD2 might be the D (5 bases). Trimming left V 2 bases short and J 4 bases short, with 10 bases between. CDR1 SGHDT and CDR2 YYEEEE come from the germline V gene. The CDR3 is 14 amino acids.

V and J are TRBV9 and TRBJ2-3; D remains unclear. This CDR3 has 14 amino acids. Germline CDR1 reads SGDLS; CDR2 reads YYNGEE. Trimming shortened V by 0 bases and J by 0 bases, and 5 bases separated the two germline ends. Here the CDR3 DNA reads TGTGCCAGCAGCGTAGTCTCTAGCACAGATACGCAGTATTTT. Amino acids: CASSVVSSTDTQYF.

The chain joins TRBV27 to TRBJ1-2; weak D call: TRBD1 (5 bases). With 7 bases removed from V and 1 base from J, the gap between germline ends came to 10 bases. From germline, CDR1 is MNHEY and CDR2 SMNVEV (reference sequence). The CDR3 runs 13 residues. The CDR3 nucleotides are TGTGCCAGCACAGGGTCTAATAACTATGGCTACACCTTC. Its translation: CASTGSNNYGYTF.

The chain links TRBV7-8 to TRBJ1-5; 8 bases match TRBD1. Germline loops: CDR1 SGHVS, CDR2 FQNEAQ. The CDR3 covers 16 residues. V dropped 6 bases and J dropped 3; count of bases not matched to a gene: 10. Here the CDR3 reads CASSLVTGANNQPQHF. The DNA of the CDR3 is TGTGCCAGCAGTCTCGTGACAGGGGCAAACAATCAGCCCCAGCATTTT.

The chain uses TRBV9 and TRBJ2-1, with 9 bases matching TRBD2. The CDR3 loop spans 16 amino acids. Germline values: CDR1 SGDLS, CDR2 YYNGEE. After removal of 0 bases from V and 5 bases from J, the junction contained 6 bases not matched to a gene. The CDR3 DNA follows: TGTGCCAGCAGCGTAGGTGTTAGCGGGAGTAACAATGAGCAGTTCTTC. It encodes CASSVGVSGSNNEQFF.

CDR3 amino acids: CASNLAGTGFEQYF. CDR3 in DNA: TGTGCCAGCAACCTAGCAGGGACAGGGTTCGAGCAGTACTTC. The V and J genes are TRBV2 and TRBJ2-7; 9 nucleotides line up with TRBD1. Germline V CDR1 and CDR2: SNHLY, FYNNEI. The CDR3 is made up of 14 amino acids. V lost 7 bases to trimming and J lost 6 bases; unmatched junction nucleotides: 10.

V is TRBV7-6 and J is TRBJ2-2; 12 bases agree with TRBD1. J lost 12 bases, V lost 7 bases, and 6 bases had no gene match. Germline-derived CDR1 and CDR2 are SGHVS and FNYEAQ. This CDR3 region has 13 residues. The DNA of the CDR3 is TGTGCCAGCAACACCGGGACAGGGGGCCAGCTGTTTTTT. Protein: CASNTGTGGQLFF. The full variable domain, completed using reference TRBV7-6 and TRBJ2-2, is GAGVSQSPRYKVTKRGQDVALRCDPISGHVSLYWYRQALGQGPEFLTYFNYEAQQDKSGLPNDRFSAERPEGSISTLTIQRTEQRDSAMYRCASNTGTGGQLFFGEGSRLTVL.

This clone was seen just once. The rearrangement uses TRBV2 and TRBJ2-2; TRBD1 is a possible D gene (6 bases). Germline V gene data show CDR1 as SNHLY and CDR2 as FYNNEI. V lost 1 base and J lost 6, with 9 bases in between. The CDR3 consists of 14 residues. In nucleotides, the CDR3 is TGTGCCAGCAGTGAAGTGGCAGGGGCCGGGGAGCTGTTTTTT. Its protein is CASSEVAGAGELFF.